This T cell receptor beta chain comes out of a study of Ad26.COV2.S vaccination and SARS-CoV-2 variants. Study as a whole: Intramuscularly, Ad26.COV2.S was given either once or twice, 56 days apart. Study-wide findings and caveats: Comparable non-spike TCR breadth was observed in vaccine and placebo recipients. Responses of spike-specific T cells (both CD8+ and CD4+) reportedly showed substantial breadth after vaccination.

The table came from immunoSEQ multiplex PCR; TCRdb's copy has only in-frame clones and leaves some out. Of hundreds of thousands of clones listed, roughly 90% are singletons. Comment on this clone: The target antigen is unknown.

The treatment here: over 15 received Ad26.COV2.S at low or high dose, single or two shots; roughly 5 received placebo; per-sample allocation not given. Specimen acquisition occurred on day 63 following the initial vaccine or placebo injection. Vaccination used an Ad26 vector expressing Wuhan-strain SARS-CoV-2 spike. The sample in question was peripheral blood, obtained in a trial of Ad26.COV2.S vaccine versus placebo. This receptor was identified in a person between 18 and 65 years old who received the Ad26.COV2.S COVID-19 vaccine or a placebo.

The CDR3 protein is CASSSGQGNSGANVLTF. Written as DNA, the CDR3 is TGCGCCAGCAGCTCAGGACAGGGAAACTCTGGGGCCAACGTCCTGACTTTC. The chain is built from TRBV5-1 and TRBJ2-6; 8 bases agree with TRBD1. Trimming at V came to 3 bases and at J to 0 bases, leaving 5 bases not matched to a gene. Germline V CDR1 and CDR2: SGHRS, YFSETQ. The CDR3 has 17 residues.